One and the same sample provided the 20 T cell receptor beta chains below, sequenced in a study of T cells after yellow fever vaccination. In TCRdb, the 5' RACE reads were re-called with MiXCR into one record per CDR3 protein. The table includes a few hundred thousand distinct CDR3 sequences, over 6.5% detected once. This specimen consisted of CD4+ T cells sorted from PBMCs, obtained on the day of the yellow fever booster vaccination. The receptors were gathered from a young man who received the YFV17D yellow fever vaccine.

This clonotype was detected many times. V and J are TRBV7-8 and TRBJ2-1; 8 bases fit TRBD1. This CDR3 is 14 amino acids long. From germline, CDR1 is SGHVS and CDR2 FQNEAQ. With 5 bases clipped from V and 5 bases from J, the junction kept 5 bases outside the gene matches. CDR3 bases: TGTGCCAGCAGCATGAGACAGGGGAACAATGAGCAGTTCTTC. Residues: CASSMRQGNNEQFF.

This clonotype was seen a handful of times. V is TRBV2 and J is TRBJ1-4, with D hard to call. Per germline, CDR1 SNHLY and CDR2 FYNNEI. The V end was cut by 8 bases, the J end by 8 bases, with 9 bases between. The CDR3 has 11 residues. The CDR3 is CASSEAEKLFF. The CDR3, as DNA: TGTGCCAGCTCAGAGGCGGAAAAACTGTTTTTT.

The CDR3 coding sequence is TGTGCCAGCAGCTTAGCTCCTAGCGCCCGGGTCTACGAGCAGTACTTC. Protein product: CASSLAPSARVYEQYF. V and J are TRBV7-2 and TRBJ2-7, with a tentative D call TRBD2 (6 bases). Trimming shortened V by 0 bases and J by 3 bases, and 15 bases separated the two germline ends. CDR3 length equals 16 residues. Germline-derived CDR1 and CDR2 are SGHTA and FQGNSA.

This rearrangement joins TRBV25-1 to TRBJ2-1; 9 bases are a match to TRBD2. The CDR3 length is 15 residues. The trim removed 3 bases at V and 6 bases at J, leaving 6 bases unmatched. Germline assignment: CDR1 MGHDK and CDR2 SYGVNS. CDR3 amino acids: CASSDAGLAGNEQFF. The CDR3 DNA reads as TGTGCCAGCAGTGATGCGGGACTAGCAGGCAATGAGCAGTTCTTC.

J is TRBJ2-7 and V is TRBV10-2; 7 bases align to TRBD2. Per the germline V gene, CDR1 is WSHSY and CDR2 is SAAADI. Germline trimming cut 5 bases from V and 3 bases from J; bases unmatched to any gene: 4. CDR3 length: 13 residues. The CDR3 sequence is CASSRGGDYEQYF. CDR3 bases: TGCGCCAGCAGTAGGGGAGGGGACTACGAGCAGTACTTC.

This clonotype showed up just a few times. The chain employs TRBV19 and TRBJ2-5, with TRBD2 matching over 7 bases. The trim removed 5 bases at V and 5 bases at J, leaving 8 bases unmatched. The CDR3 spans 14 residues. The germline gives CDR1 LNHDA, CDR2 SQIVND (reference sequence). The CDR3 sequence is CASSWRSGKETQYF. CDR3 sequence (DNA): TGTGCCAGTAGTTGGCGGAGCGGGAAGGAGACCCAGTACTTC.

The table lists this clonotype with many counts. The V call is TRBV20-1, the J call TRBJ2-5, with TRBD1 identical over 9 bases. CDR1 and CDR2 (germline): DFQATT, SNEGSKA (reference sequence). The CDR3 spans 14 residues. The trim removed 5 bases at V and 4 bases at J, leaving 8 bases unmatched. CDR3 protein: CSAGPETGGETQYF. The DNA of the CDR3 is TGCAGTGCTGGGCCCGAGACAGGGGGAGAGACCCAGTACTTC.

The chain employs TRBV11-3 and TRBJ2-3; the D gene is possibly TRBD2 (6 bases). V shed 1 base and J shed 3 bases, with 14 bases lying between them. Per the germline V gene, CDR1 is SGHNT and CDR2 is YENEEA. This CDR3 comprises 16 residues. Here the CDR3 reads CASSLGSRGSTDTQYF. The DNA of the CDR3 is TGTGCCAGCAGCTTAGGGTCGCGGGGATCGACAGATACGCAGTATTTT. Full variable domain (remainder filled in from reference TRBV11-3 and TRBJ2-3): EAGVVQSPRYKIIEKKQPVAFWCNPISGHNTLYWYLQNLGQGPELLIRYENEEAVDDSQLPKDRFSAERLKGVDSTLKIQPAELGDSAVYLCASSLGSRGSTDTQYFGPGTRLTVL.

At least ten counts were recorded for this clonotype. This chain uses TRBV6-1 with TRBJ2-1, with 9 nucleotides matching TRBD2. Per the germline V gene, CDR1 is MNHNS and CDR2 is SASEGT. V lost 5 bases, J lost 10 bases, and 12 bases stayed unmatched. The CDR3 sequence is 15 residues long. CDR3 bases: TGTGCCAGCAGTCGGGGAGCGGGAGGTAGAGTAGAGCAGTTCTTC. Its protein product is CASSRGAGGRVEQFF.

This clonotype was seen repeatedly, ten times or more. The gene calls are TRBV28 and TRBJ2-3, with 10 bases lining up with TRBD2. Germline assignment: CDR1 MDHEN and CDR2 SYDVKM. The CDR3 contains 15 residues. Trimming cost V 7 bases and J 6 bases; bases outside gene matches: 10. The DNA for the CDR3 is TGTGCCAGCATTGGGTTAGCGGGAGGTGGTGATACGCAGTATTTT. Its protein is CASIGLAGGGDTQYF.

V gene TRBV7-2 combines with J gene TRBJ2-5, with D perhaps TRBD1 or TRBD2 (5 bases each). Trimming pared 5 bases from V and 4 bases from J, leaving 11 bases between. CDR1 is SGHTA, CDR2 FQGNSA, per germline. The CDR3 length is 13 residues. The chain's CDR3 is CASSRDVGETQYF. CDR3 coding DNA: TGTGCCAGCAGCCGGGACGTTGGAGAGACCCAGTACTTC. The variable domain in full, with the rest retrieved from reference TRBV7-2 and TRBJ2-5, is GAGVSQSPSNKVTEKGKDVELRCDPISGHTALYWYRQSLGQGLEFLIYFQGNSAPDKSGLPSDRFSAERTGGSVSTLTIQRTQQEDSAVYLCASSRDVGETQYFGPGTRLLVL.

The rearrangement uses TRBV20-1 and TRBJ2-2; 7 nucleotides align to TRBD2. CDR1 is DFQATT, CDR2 SNEGSKA, per germline (reference sequence). This CDR3 region has 16 residues. The junction had 9 bases not matched to a gene; V was cut back by 5 bases and J by 0 bases. The chain's CDR3 is CSARPPGGTNTGELFF. The CDR3 DNA reads TGCAGTGCTCGCCCCCCGGGAGGAACGAACACCGGGGAGCTGTTTTTT.

This clonotype was observed a handful of times. The chain links TRBV5-1 to TRBJ2-1, with 10 bases aligning to TRBD2. CDR1 is SGHRS, CDR2 YFSETQ, per germline. V lost 2 bases, J lost 9 bases, and 8 bases stayed unmatched. This CDR3 spans 15 amino acids. The CDR3 DNA follows: TGCGCCAGCAGCTTAGTTATCAGCGGGAGGGTTGAGCAGTTCTTC. Amino acid sequence: CASSLVISGRVEQFF.

This chain connects TRBV7-3 to TRBJ2-3; D ambiguous. The CDR3 covers 15 residues. V dropped 5 bases and J dropped 6 bases, with 18 bases sitting between them. Germline V gene lookup returns CDR1 SGHTA and CDR2 FQGTGA. This CDR3 reads CASSPNSDQQDTQYF. The CDR3 DNA reads TGTGCCAGCAGCCCCAACTCCGACCAGCAGGATACGCAGTATTTT.

A few counts support this clonotype. The V gene is TRBV12-5, the J gene TRBJ2-1; possible D gene TRBD1, 6 bases. V was shortened by 1 base and J by 6 bases, with 10 bases between the two germline ends. The V gene's germline CDR1 is LGHNT and CDR2 FRNRAP. This CDR3 region has 14 residues. The CDR3 sequence: CASGLGQAGNEQFF. The CDR3 DNA follows: TGTGCTAGTGGTTTGGGACAGGCTGGCAATGAGCAGTTCTTC.

The chain joins TRBV23-1 to TRBJ1-4; no definite D call. TRBV23-1 is placed among ORFs of uncertain function. V was trimmed by 5 bases and J by 8 bases, leaving 9 bases between them. The CDR3 sequence is 12 residues long. For the CDR3, the DNA is TGCGCCAGCAGTAACCCCGGGGAAAAACTGTTTTTT. Translating it yields CASSNPGEKLFF.

In this sample, this clonotype turned up a few times. The J gene is TRBJ1-2, the V gene TRBV5-1; D might be TRBD1 (5 bases). Between the trimmed V and J ends, which lost 2 bases and 6 bases, there was a span of 14 bases. CDR3 length: 14 residues. Per the germline V gene, CDR1 is SGHRS and CDR2 is YFSETQ. In nucleotides, the CDR3 is TGCGCCAGCAGCTTTCAGGGAGGAACTGATGGCTACACCTTC. This codes for CASSFQGGTDGYTF. Filled out from reference TRBV5-1 and TRBJ1-2, the complete variable domain reads KAGVTQTPRYLIKTRGQQVTLSCSPISGHRSVSWYQQTPGQGLQFLFEYFSETQRNKGNFPGRFSGRQFSNSRSEMNVSTLELGDSALYLCASSFQGGTDGYTFGSGTRLTVV.

This clonotype has just a few counts. The V gene is TRBV5-1, the J gene TRBJ1-1; the D is unclear. Germline V gene data show CDR1 as SGHRS and CDR2 as YFSETQ. V was cut by 0 bases and J by 4 bases, with 10 bases left in between. The CDR3 contains 14 residues. The CDR3 bases are TGCGCCAGCAGCTTGGGTAGGGAGGGCACTGAAGCTTTCTTT. It is translated as CASSLGREGTEAFF.

At least ten counts were recorded for this clonotype. The chain joins TRBV18 to TRBJ2-1; D remains unclear. Germline CDR1 reads KGHSH; CDR2 reads LQKENI. CDR3 length: 14 amino acids. The V end was cut by 0 bases, the J end by 2 bases, with 5 bases between. In nucleotides, the CDR3 is TGTGCCAGCTCACCACCGGTCGCCTACAATGAGCAGTTCTTC. Protein: CASSPPVAYNEQFF. The full variable domain, rest sourced from reference TRBV18 and TRBJ2-1, is NAGVMQNPRHLVRRRGQEARLRCSPMKGHSHVYWYRQLPEEGLKFMVYLQKENIIDESGMPKERFSAEFPKEGPSILRIQQVVRGDSAAYFCASSPPVAYNEQFFGPGTRLTVL.

This clonotype was counted many times. The chain joins TRBV6-2 or TRBV6-3 to TRBJ2-1; D is ambiguous. The CDR3 has 17 amino acids. Germline V gene lookup returns CDR1 MNHEY and CDR2 SVGEGT. Deletions cut 6 bases from V and 1 base from J, with 19 bases between. CDR3 sequence: CASSPVAPRSSYNEQFF. The CDR3 nucleotides are TGTGCCAGCAGCCCCGTGGCCCCAAGGTCTTCCTACAATGAGCAGTTCTTC.